Listed here are 29 T cell receptor beta chains from one sample, sequenced in a study of beta chain features in type 1 diabetes. The entirety of the isolated RNA underwent reverse transcription, so expressed TCRB transcripts were sequenced. Data came from immunoSEQ multiplex PCR; TCRdb stores just in-frame clones and leaves some out. The sample holds 300,000 to 350,000 clones, 7% to 9% seen once. The source material was central memory CD4+ T cells from blood. The source is a woman under 30 in good health.

The rearrangement uses TRBV6-5 and TRBJ2-7; 10 bases agree with TRBD2. Trimming cost V 0 bases and J 7 bases; bases outside gene matches: 9. The CDR3 totals 16 residues. Germline V CDR1 and CDR2: MNHEY, SVGAGI. DNA of the CDR3: TGTGCCAGCAGTTACTCTCCTAGCGGGAGTAGCTGGGAGCAGTACTTC. Its protein is CASSYSPSGSSWEQYF.

This clone was seen a handful of times. V gene TRBV19 combines with J gene TRBJ2-5; tentative D call: TRBD1 (5 bases). The CDR3 is 17 residues long. In germline, CDR1 is LNHDA, CDR2 SQIVND (reference sequence). Between the trimmed V and J ends, which lost 3 bases and 1 base, there was a span of 18 bases. The CDR3 DNA is TGTGCCAGTAGTATGGGGCTAACACGCTTATTCCAAGAGACCCAGTACTTC. Its protein product is CASSMGLTRLFQETQYF.

A few counts support this clone. Other DNA sequences in the sample encode the same CDR3. The genes are TRBV28 and TRBJ2-7; unclear D gene. V was shortened by 6 bases and J by 2 bases, with 5 bases between the two germline ends. The CDR3 is 11 residues long. Germline V gene data show CDR1 as MDHEN and CDR2 as SYDVKM. DNA for the CDR3: TGTGCCAGCAGCTCGCCCTACGAGCAGTACTTC. Protein sequence: CASSSPYEQYF.

This clone was recorded at least ten times. The chain carries TRBV18 and TRBJ1-3; D gene uncertain. The CDR3 spans 11 residues. Trimming took off 4 bases at V and 4 bases at J, with 2 bases between the two ends. From germline, CDR1 is KGHSH and CDR2 LQKENI. CDR3 residues: CASSQGNTIYF. CDR3 nucleotides: TGTGCCAGCTCACAGGGAAACACCATATATTTT. Variable domain in full (rest from reference TRBV18 and TRBJ1-3): NAGVMQNPRHLVRRRGQEARLRCSPMKGHSHVYWYRQLPEEGLKFMVYLQKENIIDESGMPKERFSAEFPKEGPSILRIQQVVRGDSAAYFCASSQGNTIYFGEGSWLTVV.

This clone was counted a few times. The CDR3 region is CASIFQDYEQYF. The CDR3 coding sequence is TGTGCCAGCATTTTTCAGGACTACGAGCAGTACTTC. The chain recombines TRBV2 with TRBJ2-7, with unresolved D. Per germline, CDR1 SNHLY and CDR2 FYNNEI. This CDR3 is built from 12 residues. The ends were cut back, 7 bases at V and 3 bases at J, with 10 bases in the middle.

This chain links TRBV27 with TRBJ2-7; 10 bases are a match to TRBD2. Trimming removed 7 bases from V and 3 bases from J; junction bases left unmatched: 9. The CDR3 is 15 amino acids. Per germline, CDR1 MNHEY and CDR2 SMNVEV (reference sequence). The CDR3 DNA reads as TGTGCCAGCATAAGGACTAGCGGTGGTGGCTACGAGCAGTACTTC. Its translation: CASIRTSGGGYEQYF.

This clone came up a few times. The V call is TRBV4-3, the J call TRBJ1-5; tentatively, D is TRBD1 (5 bases). This CDR3 has 15 amino acids. Germline assignment: CDR1 LGHNA and CDR2 YSLEER. V was pared by 1 base and J by 2 bases, with 9 bases between. The chain's CDR3 is CASSQARAGNQPQHF. The CDR3 region has the DNA TGCGCCAGCAGCCAAGCCAGGGCTGGCAATCAGCCCCAGCATTTT.

The genes are TRBV7-9 and TRBJ1-5, with D unclear. The CDR3 extends over 12 amino acids. V was trimmed by 2 bases and J by 9 bases, leaving 8 bases between them. From germline, CDR1 is SEHNR and CDR2 FQNEAQ (reference sequence). The CDR3 sequence: CASSLPHGPQHF. The CDR3 nucleotides read TGTGCCAGCAGCTTACCACATGGGCCCCAGCATTTT.

This clone was counted at least ten times. The CDR3 protein is CASSRLASGLNEQFF. The CDR3 region has the DNA TGTGCCAGCTCACGCCTTGCTAGCGGACTCAATGAGCAGTTCTTC. This chain links TRBV18 with TRBJ2-1; 7 bases map to TRBD2. J lost 6 bases, V lost 4 bases, and 9 bases had no gene match. The CDR3 length is 15 residues. Germline V gene lookup returns CDR1 KGHSH and CDR2 LQKENI.

This clone was recorded a few times. The CDR3 sequence: CASSQVHAYEQYF. CDR3 bases: TGTGCCAGCAGCCAAGTCCATGCCTACGAGCAGTACTTC. This chain connects TRBV14 to TRBJ2-7; D uncertain. There are 13 residues in the CDR3. Germline values: CDR1 SGHDN, CDR2 FVKESK. Trimming took off 1 base at V and 2 bases at J, with 6 bases between the two ends.

This clone has a count of ten or more. This chain connects TRBV5-4 to TRBJ2-1, with 8 positions matching TRBD1. The CDR3 runs to 16 residues. CDR1 is SGHNT and CDR2 is YYREEE in the germline V gene (reference sequence). V lost 4 bases to trimming and J lost 9 bases; unmatched junction nucleotides: 15. The CDR3 sequence is CASSIPWPSGGGEQFF. The CDR3 nucleotides are TGTGCCAGCAGCATACCTTGGCCGTCAGGGGGCGGTGAGCAGTTCTTC.

The rearrangement uses TRBV25-1 and TRBJ2-5, with D perhaps matching TRBD1 (6 bases). Germline V gene data show CDR1 as MGHDK and CDR2 as SYGVNS. This CDR3 has 16 residues. The ends were cut back, 2 bases at V and 2 bases at J, with 15 bases in the middle. The CDR3 loop reads CASSETTGLGQETQYF. The CDR3 DNA reads as TGTGCCAGCAGTGAAACAACAGGGTTGGGGCAAGAGACCCAGTACTTC.

The rearrangement links TRBV7-9 to TRBJ2-1; TRBD2 matches 8 bases. CDR1 and CDR2 from the germline V gene are SEHNR and FQNEAQ (reference sequence). The CDR3 contains 15 residues. J lost 10 bases, V lost 0 bases, and 8 bases had no gene match. The CDR3 DNA sequence: TGTGCCAGCAGCTTAGCAATAGCGGGACGGCGCGAGCAGTTCTTC. It encodes CASSLAIAGRREQFF. The full variable domain, its missing parts supplied by reference TRBV7-9 and TRBJ2-1, is DTGVSQNPRHKITKRGQNVTFRCDPISEHNRLYWYRQTLGQGPEFLTYFQNEAQLEKSRLLSDRFSAERPKGSFSTLEIQRTEQGDSAMYLCASSLAIAGRREQFFGPGTRLTVL.

There are a few counts of this clone. The rearrangement links TRBV29-1 to TRBJ2-5; possibly TRBD2 for D (7 bases). The CDR3 has 11 amino acids. Trimming pared 7 bases from V and 5 bases from J, leaving 11 bases between. Germline V CDR1 and CDR2: SQVTM, ANQGSEA. This CDR3 is CSATGGETQYF. CDR3 coding DNA: TGCAGCGCGACGGGGGGCGAGACCCAGTACTTC.

This clone was observed a few times. CDR3 in DNA: TGTGCCAGCAGCTTAGTGGCTAGCTGGAATGAGCAGTTCTTC. Its translation is CASSLVASWNEQFF. This sequence joins TRBV7-2 and TRBJ2-1; D perhaps matches TRBD2 (5 bases). In germline, CDR1 is SGHTA, CDR2 FQGNSA. This CDR3 spans 14 amino acids. Trimming left V 1 base short and J 7 bases short, with 11 bases between.

V and J are TRBV9 and TRBJ2-3; 8 nucleotides match TRBD2. The V gene's germline CDR1 is SGDLS and CDR2 YYNGEE. The length of the CDR3 is 16 residues. V lost 0 bases to trimming and J lost 2 bases; unmatched junction nucleotides: 5. This CDR3 is CASSVGLAGHTDTQYF. DNA for the CDR3: TGTGCCAGCAGCGTAGGTCTAGCGGGCCACACAGATACGCAGTATTTT.

This sequence joins TRBV28 and TRBJ2-4; D gene ambiguous. This CDR3 region has 13 residues. V was clipped by 5 bases and J by 4 bases, with 9 bases between them. Germline V gene lookup returns CDR1 MDHEN and CDR2 SYDVKM. CDR3 DNA sequence: TGTGCCAGCAGTGACCCCCATAAAAACATTCAGTACTTC. Amino acid sequence: CASSDPHKNIQYF.

This clone was counted a few times. The chain has TRBV10-3 and TRBJ2-5; D unresolved. V was clipped by 0 bases and J by 4 bases, with 12 bases between them. The CDR3 has 15 amino acids. Germline CDR1 ENHRY, CDR2 SYGVKD. The CDR3 bases are TGTGCCATCAGTGAGTCCAGCGAGGTCGGAGAGACCCAGTACTTC. Amino acid sequence: CAISESSEVGETQYF.

This chain links TRBV4-1 with TRBJ2-5; TRBD1 agrees at 7 bases. The CDR3 sequence is 17 residues long. Germline CDR1 and CDR2: MGHRA and YSYEKL. With 1 base clipped from V and 5 bases from J, the junction kept 13 bases outside the gene matches. This chain's CDR3 is CASSQGTGGLFKETQYF. CDR3 DNA sequence: TGCGCCAGCAGCCAAGGGACAGGAGGACTTTTCAAGGAGACCCAGTACTTC.

J is TRBJ1-1 and V is TRBV28; D uncertain. Trimming took 5 bases from V and 5 from J, leaving 21 bases between them. Germline CDR1 is MDHEN and CDR2 is SYDVKM. The CDR3 runs 16 residues. For the CDR3, the DNA is TGTGCCAGCAGTACCGGTACCCACTCGGCGGTAACTGAAGCTTTCTTT. Its protein product is CASSTGTHSAVTEAFF.

This clone appeared a few times. V is TRBV6-5 and J is TRBJ1-5, with TRBD1 matching 7 bases. V dropped 0 bases and J dropped 2; count of bases not matched to a gene: 4. Germline-derived CDR1 and CDR2 are MNHEY and SVGAGI. The CDR3 covers 16 residues. In DNA form, the CDR3 reads TGTGCCAGCAGTTACTCGAAGGGGGCCCGCAATCAGCCCCAGCATTTT. Translation: CASSYSKGARNQPQHF.

This clone was detected only a few times. The chain links TRBV16 to TRBJ2-7; 9 bases agree with TRBD1. The ends lost 4 bases at V and 3 bases at J; junction bases unmatched: 7. The CDR3 totals 15 residues. Germline assignment: CDR1 KGHSY and CDR2 FQNENV. The CDR3 region has the DNA TGTGCCAGCAGCCGGGACAGGGTATCCGTCTACGAGCAGTACTTC. It codes for CASSRDRVSVYEQYF.

This clone was picked up many times. The chain links TRBV2 to TRBJ2-1, with a tentative D call TRBD1 (7 bases). V was cut by 8 bases and J by 8 bases, with 19 bases left in between. There are 14 residues in the CDR3. Germline CDR1 reads SNHLY; CDR2 reads FYNNEI. DNA of the CDR3: TGTGCCAGCGTCGATAGCCTCAGGGGGGATGAGCAGTTCTTC. The encoded protein is CASVDSLRGDEQFF.

In this sample, this clone turned up a few times. The J gene is TRBJ1-1, the V gene TRBV6-5, with 9 bases matching TRBD1. Trimming removed 5 bases from V and 4 bases from J; junction bases left unmatched: 2. The CDR3 runs to 13 residues. Per the germline V gene, CDR1 is MNHEY and CDR2 is SVGAGI. CDR3 loop: CASSLTGGTEAFF. DNA for the CDR3: TGTGCCAGCAGTCTGACAGGGGGCACTGAAGCTTTCTTT.

V gene TRBV7-2 combines with J gene TRBJ2-1; 8 bases fit TRBD2. CDR3 length equals 14 residues. CDR1 is SGHTA, CDR2 FQGNSA, per germline. Losses at the gene ends were 6 bases for V and 3 bases for J; bases not matched to a gene: 4. CDR3 protein: CASRREAHYNEQFF. The CDR3 DNA reads TGTGCCAGCAGGCGGGAGGCCCACTACAATGAGCAGTTCTTC.

This clone has a handful of counts. This chain links TRBV18 with TRBJ2-1; maybe TRBD2 (6 bases). The ends were cut back, 6 bases at V and 6 bases at J, with 15 bases in the middle. Germline lookup yields CDR1 KGHSH and CDR2 LQKENI. This CDR3 comprises 14 residues. Here the CDR3 DNA reads TGTGCCAGCTCCCCGGGAGCAGGAGGCAATGAGCAGTTCTTC. The encoded protein is CASSPGAGGNEQFF.

This clone was observed at least ten times. The V and J genes are TRBV11-2 and TRBJ2-7; TRBD1 or TRBD2 may be the D gene (5 bases each). CDR1 and CDR2 from the germline V gene are SGHAT and FQNNGV. The V end lost 2 bases, the J end lost 2 bases, and 13 bases lay between the germline ends. The CDR3 loop spans 15 amino acids. Here the CDR3 reads CASSLSQGVPYEQYF. The CDR3 DNA reads TGTGCCAGCAGCTTAAGTCAGGGAGTACCCTACGAGCAGTACTTC.

There are a few counts of this clone. The chain carries TRBV19 and TRBJ2-3; D might be TRBD1 or TRBD2, each matching 5 bases. V dropped 5 bases and J dropped 4 bases, with 19 bases sitting between them. The CDR3 is 16 amino acids. Germline values: CDR1 LNHDA, CDR2 SQIVND (reference sequence). Here the CDR3 DNA reads TGTGCCAGTAGTGATTTCGGGGCCATCTTATCAGATACGCAGTATTTT. Residues: CASSDFGAILSDTQYF.

This clone showed up many times. The chain employs TRBV9 and TRBJ2-5; 14 nucleotides match TRBD2. Germline CDR1 reads SGDLS; CDR2 reads YYNGEE. This CDR3 region has 18 residues. V dropped 3 bases and J dropped 4; count of bases not matched to a gene: 11. The CDR3 spells CASSGGLAGVGVGETQYF. CDR3 bases: TGTGCCAGCAGCGGGGGACTAGCGGGAGTAGGGGTTGGAGAGACCCAGTACTTC.